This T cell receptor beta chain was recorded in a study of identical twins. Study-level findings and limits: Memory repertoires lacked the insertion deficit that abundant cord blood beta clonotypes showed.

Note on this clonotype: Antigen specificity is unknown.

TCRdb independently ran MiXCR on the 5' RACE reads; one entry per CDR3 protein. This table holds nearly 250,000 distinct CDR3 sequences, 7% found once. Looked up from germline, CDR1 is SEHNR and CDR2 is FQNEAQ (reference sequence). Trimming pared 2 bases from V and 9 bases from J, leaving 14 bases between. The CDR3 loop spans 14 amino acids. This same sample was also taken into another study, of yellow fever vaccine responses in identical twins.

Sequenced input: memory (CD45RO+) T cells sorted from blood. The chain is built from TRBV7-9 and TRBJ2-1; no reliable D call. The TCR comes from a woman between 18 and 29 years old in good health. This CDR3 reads CASSLPAVGGEQFF. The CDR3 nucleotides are TGTGCCAGCAGCTTACCGGCGGTGGGTGGTGAGCAGTTCTTC.